This TCR beta chain derives from a study of OX40 agonist ivuxolimab in advanced cancers. Study in general: It was ivuxolimab, an agonistic anti-OX40 (CD134) antibody, that patients were treated with. Partial response was recorded in three patients: one hepatocellular carcinoma and two cutaneous melanoma cases.

The CDR3 extends over 17 amino acids. Germline V CDR1 and CDR2: SGHRS, YFSETQ. The V and J ends lost 3 bases and 0 bases respectively, with 17 bases between them. TCRdb's table, derived via immunoSEQ multiplex PCR, lists solely in-frame clones and lacks some. The sample lists 75,000 to 95,000 clones, 85% to 95% occurring once. The rearrangement links TRBV5-1 to TRBJ2-3; D is possibly TRBD1 or TRBD2 (5 bases each). The source is an adult with an advanced solid tumor such as melanoma, head and neck, liver or kidney cancer. Sequencing used CD4+ or CD8+ T cells sorted from blood, obtained in a trial of the OX40 agonist ivuxolimab. The CDR3 protein is CASSSRPLGASTDTQYF. The CDR3 nucleotides read TGCGCCAGCAGCTCCCGCCCACTAGGGGCTAGCACAGATACGCAGTATTTT.